These 31 T cell receptor beta chains share one sample of origin, sequenced in a study of CD4 T cells in relation to SARS-CoV-2 and coronaviruses. Assay: immunoSEQ multiplex PCR; the TCRdb copy retains only in-frame clones and omits some. The sample consists of around 65,000 clones, around 87% of them appearing once. The unexposed donors gave CD4+ T cells in 2011-2018, prior to COVID-19. Sequencing was done on a sample of memory CD4+ T cells from PBMCs. These receptors were obtained from a human donor in good health.

The chain uses TRBV5-5 and TRBJ1-4; no firm D call. V lost 5 bases and J lost 8, with 13 bases in between. Germline CDR1 SGHKS, CDR2 YYEKEE (reference sequence). The CDR3 is 13 residues long. The CDR3 reads CASRSGPGEKLFF. In nucleotides, the CDR3 is TGTGCCAGCAGATCCGGACCGGGGGAAAAACTGTTTTTT.

This clone was detected a few times. V and J are TRBV28 and TRBJ1-5, with D possibly being TRBD1 (5 bases). Between the trimmed V and J ends, which lost 9 bases and 3 bases, there was a span of 18 bases. CDR3 length: 15 amino acids. The germline V gene encodes CDR1 MDHEN and CDR2 SYDVKM. CDR3 DNA sequence: TGTGCCAGTAGGAGAAGGGGAAACTACAATCAGCCCCAGCATTTT. It yields the protein CASRRRGNYNQPQHF.

This chain links TRBV19 with TRBJ1-1, with TRBD1 matching 11 bases. CDR1 is LNHDA and CDR2 is SQIVND in the germline V gene (reference sequence). The CDR3 has 15 amino acids. With V trimmed by 5 bases and J by 6 bases, 8 bases remained unmatched. DNA of the CDR3: TGTGCCAGTAGTGCCAGGACAGGGGGCCGAGCTGAAGCTTTCTTT. Its translation is CASSARTGGRAEAFF.

This clone was seen only a few times. The chain joins TRBV7-2 to TRBJ2-1; 10 bases fit TRBD2. CDR1 is SGHTA and CDR2 is FQGNSA in the germline V gene. The CDR3 runs 13 residues. V lost 8 bases and J lost 3; bases outside the gene matches: 1. The CDR3 nucleotides are TGTGCCAGCGGACTAGCGGACTACAATGAGCAGTTCTTC. Translation: CASGLADYNEQFF.

The J gene is TRBJ1-2, the V gene TRBV4-1; weak D call: TRBD1 (6 bases). This CDR3 comprises 14 residues. V gave up 3 bases and J gave up 3 bases, with 11 bases separating them. Germline CDR1 and CDR2: MGHRA and YSYEKL. CDR3 coding DNA: TGCGCCAGCAGCCACGTAGGGGGGGACTATGGCTACACCTTC. Residues: CASSHVGGDYGYTF.

The rearrangement uses TRBV6-6 and TRBJ2-7, with 8 bases identical to TRBD2. The CDR3 is made up of 16 amino acids. Germline V gene lookup returns CDR1 MNHNY and CDR2 SVGAGI (reference sequence). V dropped 5 bases and J dropped 2; count of bases not matched to a gene: 11. The CDR3 region is CASSPRSAGGTYEQYF. The CDR3 region has the DNA TGTGCCAGCAGTCCCCGTAGCGCGGGAGGAACCTACGAGCAGTACTTC.

CDR3 region: CASSVALTGAGTRSQDEQYF. DNA for the CDR3: TGTGCCAGCAGCGTAGCCTTGACAGGGGCGGGAACAAGAAGCCAGGACGAGCAGTACTTC. This chain uses TRBV9 with TRBJ2-7; 8 bases align to TRBD1. The CDR3 length is 20 residues. Per the germline V gene, CDR1 is SGDLS and CDR2 is YYNGEE. V lost 0 bases, J lost 5 bases, and 22 bases stayed unmatched.

The chain couples TRBV9 to TRBJ2-2, with 8 bases fitting TRBD1. Losses at the gene ends were 4 bases for V and 1 base for J; bases not matched to a gene: 12. From germline, CDR1 is SGDLS and CDR2 YYNGEE. This CDR3 has 18 amino acids. CDR3 in amino acids: CASSPLFMGTGNTGELFF. Here the CDR3 DNA reads TGTGCCAGCAGCCCACTTTTCATGGGGACAGGGAACACCGGGGAGCTGTTTTTT. Together with reference TRBV9 and TRBJ2-2, the CDR3 gives the full variable domain: DSGVTQTPKHLITATGQRVTLRCSPRSGDLSVYWYQQSLDQGLQFLIQYYNGEERAKGNILERFSAQQFPDLHSELNLSSLELGDSALYFCASSPLFMGTGNTGELFFGEGSRLTVL.

The chain employs TRBV18 and TRBJ2-7; 7 bases match TRBD2. This CDR3 spans 15 amino acids. V shed 3 bases and J 0 bases; nucleotides not matched to a gene: 5. Germline assignment: CDR1 KGHSH and CDR2 LQKENI. CDR3 coding DNA: TGTGCCAGCTCACCCGCGGGCGGGGGCTCCTACGAGCAGTACTTC. Residues: CASSPAGGGSYEQYF.

This clone appeared once. The chain employs TRBV10-2 and TRBJ1-1, with a weak D call TRBD1 (5 bases). The CDR3 spans 14 residues. The V gene lost 3 bases and the J gene lost 0 bases, with 8 bases spanning the gap. Germline assignment: CDR1 WSHSY and CDR2 SAAADI. The CDR3 sequence: CASSDPGLNTEAFF. The CDR3 region has the DNA TGCGCCAGCAGTGATCCAGGGCTGAACACTGAAGCTTTCTTT.

The J gene is TRBJ1-4, the V gene TRBV10-3; D is perhaps TRBD1 (5 bases). The CDR3 sequence is 14 residues long. V lost 6 bases and J lost 11, with 19 bases in between. Germline assignment: CDR1 ENHRY and CDR2 SYGVKD. The CDR3 nucleotides read TGTGCCATCAGAGGGCAGGGAGAGCAGGAGAAACTGTTTTTT. Amino acid sequence: CAIRGQGEQEKLFF.

The chain combines TRBV3-1 (or the pseudogene TRBV3-2) with TRBJ2-1; a possible D gene is TRBD2 (6 bases). The CDR3 has 12 amino acids. Germline V gene lookup returns CDR1 LGHDT and CDR2 YNNKEL (reference sequence). V lost 4 bases and J lost 12, with 13 bases in between. Written as DNA, the CDR3 is TGTGCCAGCAGCCCGGGGGTGGGGTGGCAGTTCTTC. Encoded protein: CASSPGVGWQFF.

This clone was picked up a small number of times. The CDR3 here is CASSLQGASNQPQHF. In DNA form, the CDR3 reads TGTGCCAGCAGTTTACAGGGAGCTAGCAATCAGCCCCAGCATTTT. The chain recombines TRBV2 with TRBJ1-5, with D maybe TRBD1 (6 bases). V was trimmed by 5 bases and J by 0 bases, leaving 11 bases between them. This CDR3 contains 15 residues. CDR1 SNHLY and CDR2 FYNNEI come from the germline V gene.

V and J are TRBV6-5 and TRBJ1-3; D perhaps matches TRBD1 (5 bases). V shed 6 bases and J shed 2 bases, with 11 bases lying between them. CDR3 length: 14 amino acids. Germline V gives CDR1 MNHEY, CDR2 SVGAGI. Here the CDR3 DNA reads TGTGCCAGCAGGGGGCTTGGGGCTGGAAACACCATATATTTT. Protein sequence: CASRGLGAGNTIYF.

J is TRBJ2-1 and V is TRBV28; 8 positions match TRBD2. CDR3 size: 17 residues. Germline loops: CDR1 MDHEN, CDR2 SYDVKM. V trimming: 4 bases; J trimming: 0 bases; junction bases outside the gene matches: 8. The CDR3 DNA is TGTGCCAGCAGTTCTGGGAGCGGGGGTTTCTCCTACAATGAGCAGTTCTTC. Translated, it gives CASSSGSGGFSYNEQFF.

In nucleotides, the CDR3 is TGTGCCAGCACCCTAAGCAACAGTTTTGGTACTGAAGCTTTCTTT. Translating gives CASTLSNSFGTEAFF. The J gene is TRBJ1-1, the V gene TRBV7-9; D gene uncertain. With 7 bases removed from V and 5 bases from J, the gap between germline ends came to 20 bases. The CDR3 covers 15 residues. Germline V gene lookup returns CDR1 SEHNR and CDR2 FQNEAQ (reference sequence).

The genes are TRBV18 and TRBJ1-3, with D uncertain. Between the trimmed V and J ends, which lost 2 bases and 7 bases, there was a span of 9 bases. Germline values: CDR1 KGHSH, CDR2 LQKENI. The CDR3 consists of 13 residues. The DNA for the CDR3 is TGTGCCAGCTCACCAGGAGTTCGCAACACCATATATTTT. This codes for CASSPGVRNTIYF.

This clone was seen only once. The V gene is TRBV7-2, the J gene TRBJ2-7; D not resolved. This CDR3 region has 14 residues. Germline V gene sequence: CDR1 SGHTA, CDR2 FQGNSA. Trimming pared 2 bases from V and 6 bases from J, leaving 14 bases between. DNA for the CDR3: TGTGCCAGCAGCTTAATGTTTGGGGATACCGAGCAGTACTTC. As protein: CASSLMFGDTEQYF.

This rearrangement joins TRBV5-1 to TRBJ2-1, with unresolved D. V gave up 0 bases and J gave up 8 bases, with 12 bases separating them. Per germline, CDR1 SGHRS and CDR2 YFSETQ. The CDR3 contains 14 residues. The CDR3 nucleotides read TGCGCCAGCAGCTTGGGTCAGCCCGGCGATGAGCAGTTCTTC. This codes for CASSLGQPGDEQFF. Supplemented by reference TRBV5-1 and TRBJ2-1, the full variable domain reads KAGVTQTPRYLIKTRGQQVTLSCSPISGHRSVSWYQQTPGQGLQFLFEYFSETQRNKGNFPGRFSGRQFSNSRSEMNVSTLELGDSALYLCASSLGQPGDEQFFGPGTRLTVL.

The chain couples TRBV3-1 (or the pseudogene TRBV3-2) to TRBJ2-2; tentatively, D is TRBD1 (6 bases). CDR1 and CDR2 (germline): LGHDT, YNNKEL (reference sequence). Trimming removed 6 bases at V and 6 bases at J, with 17 bases between. The CDR3 sequence is 15 residues long. This CDR3 reads CASRLKAGVPGELFF. In DNA, the CDR3 is TGTGCCAGCAGATTGAAGGCAGGGGTACCCGGGGAGCTGTTTTTT.

This clone was seen only once. The rearrangement joins TRBV18 to TRBJ2-1, with 11 bases that match TRBD2. Germline V lookup: CDR1 KGHSH, CDR2 LQKENI. CDR3 length: 17 residues. The V gene end was trimmed by 5 bases and the J gene end by 0 bases; junction bases not matched to a gene: 6. The DNA for the CDR3 is TGTGCCAGCTCAAGGGGACTAGCGGAGAGCTCCTACAATGAGCAGTTCTTC. Protein product: CASSRGLAESSYNEQFF.

The genes are TRBV28 and TRBJ2-7; no reliable D call. V shed 2 bases and J shed 3 bases, with 8 bases lying between them. The CDR3 has 13 amino acids. Germline CDR1 and CDR2: MDHEN and SYDVKM. The CDR3 nucleotides read TGTGCCAGCAGTTTAGGGATGGTCTACGAGCAGTACTTC. Its translation is CASSLGMVYEQYF.

This clone was counted only a few times. J is TRBJ1-1 and V is TRBV3-1 (or the pseudogene TRBV3-2), with 8 bases that match TRBD1. Looked up from germline, CDR1 is LGHDT and CDR2 is YNNKEL (reference sequence). Trimming cost V 0 bases and J 4 bases; bases outside gene matches: 1. CDR3 length equals 14 residues. The CDR3 nucleotides are TGTGCCAGCAGCCAAGACACAGGGGGCACTGAAGCTTTCTTT. The encoded protein is CASSQDTGGTEAFF.

This chain links TRBV9 with TRBJ2-5; D perhaps matches TRBD2 (5 bases). The CDR3 extends over 14 amino acids. V lost 2 bases and J 1 base, leaving 9 bases between the germline ends. Germline assignment: CDR1 SGDLS and CDR2 YYNGEE. The DNA for the CDR3 is TGTGCCAGCAGCGTCGGGAACAGCCAAGAGACCCAGTACTTC. It is translated as CASSVGNSQETQYF.

The gene calls are TRBV7-6 and TRBJ2-1; TRBD2 matches at 15 bases. Germline V gives CDR1 SGHVS, CDR2 FNYEAQ. The CDR3 has 17 amino acids. V gave up 4 bases and J gave up 7 bases; unmatched junction bases: 8. The CDR3 region is CASSSRTSGRGANEQFF. DNA of the CDR3: TGTGCCAGCAGCTCGCGGACTAGCGGGAGGGGGGCGAATGAGCAGTTCTTC.

The V gene is TRBV7-8, the J gene TRBJ2-2; perhaps D is TRBD1 or TRBD2 (6 bases each). Trimming removed 7 bases from V and 6 bases from J, with 12 bases in between. The CDR3 loop spans 13 amino acids. Germline lookup yields CDR1 SGHVS and CDR2 FQNEAQ. The chain's CDR3 is CASKRGEAGELFF. In nucleotides, the CDR3 is TGTGCCAGCAAGAGGGGGGAGGCCGGGGAGCTGTTTTTT.

The rearrangement uses TRBV5-1 and TRBJ2-3; the match to TRBD1 covers 8 bases. This CDR3 is built from 15 residues. Germline CDR1 SGHRS, CDR2 YFSETQ. V shed 4 bases and J 7 bases; nucleotides not matched to a gene: 11. The CDR3: CASSPGQGGSNTQYF. The CDR3 DNA reads TGCGCCAGCAGCCCAGGACAGGGTGGGAGTAATACGCAGTATTTT.

The V and J genes are TRBV15 and TRBJ2-7; D remains ambiguous. In germline, CDR1 is LNHNV, CDR2 YYDKDF (reference sequence). Trimming pared 0 bases from V and 2 bases from J, leaving 11 bases between. The CDR3 covers 15 residues. CDR3 coding DNA: TGTGCCACCAGCAGAGATCTAGACGGAGCCTACGAGCAGTACTTC. This codes for CATSRDLDGAYEQYF. The whole variable domain, remainder taken from reference TRBV15 and TRBJ2-7, is DAMVIQNPRYQVTQFGKPVTLSCSQTLNHNVMYWYQQKSSQAPKLLFHYYDKDFNNEADTPDNFQSRRPNTSFCFLDIRSPGLGDTAMYLCATSRDLDGAYEQYFGPGTRLTVT.

The chain uses TRBV30 and TRBJ2-7, with 10 bases aligning to TRBD1. The germline V gene has CDR1 GTSNPN and CDR2 SVGIG (reference sequence). The CDR3 covers 13 residues. V shed 8 bases, J shed 0 bases, and the junction held 4 bases outside the gene matches. The chain's CDR3 is CASRDRGSYEQYF. The CDR3 nucleotides are TGTGCCAGCCGGGACAGGGGCTCCTACGAGCAGTACTTC.

This chain joins TRBV7-9 and TRBJ2-2; tentative D call: TRBD1 (5 bases). The CDR3 is made up of 15 amino acids. Per germline, CDR1 SEHNR and CDR2 FQNEAQ (reference sequence). V dropped 2 bases and J dropped 6 bases, with 13 bases sitting between them. CDR3 sequence: CASSLNQGSAGELFF. In DNA, the CDR3 is TGTGCCAGCAGCTTAAACCAGGGTTCCGCCGGGGAGCTGTTTTTT. Combining the CDR3 with reference TRBV7-9 and TRBJ2-2 gives the whole variable domain DTGVSQNPRHKITKRGQNVTFRCDPISEHNRLYWYRQTLGQGPEFLTYFQNEAQLEKSRLLSDRFSAERPKGSFSTLEIQRTEQGDSAMYLCASSLNQGSAGELFFGEGSRLTVL.

The genes are TRBV5-5 and TRBJ2-1, with a weak D call TRBD2 (7 bases). CDR3 length equals 16 residues. V was pared by 6 bases and J by 1 base, with 17 bases between. Germline-derived CDR1 and CDR2 are SGHKS and YYEKEE (reference sequence). The CDR3 DNA is TGTGCCAGCATCCGGGGGGCGGGGCCATCCTACAATGAGCAGTTCTTC. This sequence encodes CASIRGAGPSYNEQFF.